This T cell receptor (beta chain) was identified in a study of blood T cell repertoires in COVID-19. The germline V gene encodes CDR1 SGHTA and CDR2 FQGNSA. CDR3 length equals 15 residues. V lost 5 bases and J lost 0, with 8 bases in between. Method: immunoSEQ multiplex PCR; TCRdb's copy keeps in-frame clones and lacks some. The sample consists of about 370,000 clones, over 75% of them appearing once. The chain employs TRBV7-2 and TRBJ1-6; no firm D call. The source material was PBMCs or T cells enriched from blood (not recorded which). The sequence came from a man between 18 and 35 years old who had recovered from COVID-19. The CDR3 DNA reads as TGTGCCAGCAGCCCCCCGGGCTCCTATAATTCACCCCTCCACTTT. It specifies CASSPPGSYNSPLHF.